Following are 28 T cell receptor beta chains from one sample sequenced in a study of T-cell reconstitution after alpha-beta-depleted transplantation in children. It was with unique molecular identifiers that the TCRbeta library was prepared. TCRdb reprocessed the PCR reads via MiXCR and lists one record per CDR3 protein. Among more than 550,000 distinct CDR3 sequences listed, over 9.5% were seen once. The sample consisted of PBMCs from the stem cell graft donor, taken from the stem cell graft. The receptors were sampled from a human donor who donated a stem cell graft to a child with acute myeloid leukemia.

This sequence joins TRBV20-1 and TRBJ2-3, with 11 nucleotides matching TRBD2. The germline V gene encodes CDR1 DFQATT and CDR2 SNEGSKA (reference sequence). J gave up 5 bases and V 0 bases, and 4 bases lay outside the gene matches. CDR3 size: 15 residues. CDR3: CSARDPTSGKDTQYF. In DNA, the CDR3 is TGCAGTGCTAGAGACCCGACTAGCGGGAAAGATACGCAGTATTTT.

This clonotype was seen many times. J is TRBJ2-7 and V is TRBV7-9; TRBD1 agrees at 9 bases. Germline values: CDR1 SEHNR, CDR2 FQNEAQ (reference sequence). Germline trimming cut 5 bases from V and 0 bases from J; bases unmatched to any gene: 11. CDR3 size: 17 residues. In DNA, the CDR3 is TGTGCCAGCAGCCTGGACAGGGGTCTAGGTTACTCCTACGAGCAGTACTTC. Protein product: CASSLDRGLGYSYEQYF. The complete variable domain, with remaining parts taken from reference TRBV7-9 and TRBJ2-7, reads DTGVSQNPRHKITKRGQNVTFRCDPISEHNRLYWYRQTLGQGPEFLTYFQNEAQLEKSRLLSDRFSAERPKGSFSTLEIQRTEQGDSAMYLCASSLDRGLGYSYEQYFGPGTRLTVT.

The sample holds many counts of this clonotype. The chain couples TRBV25-1 to TRBJ2-7; unclear D gene. This CDR3 contains 11 residues. Per the germline V gene, CDR1 is MGHDK and CDR2 is SYGVNS. V gave up 10 bases and J gave up 7 bases, with 14 bases separating them. The CDR3 spells CATSGLREQYF. CDR3 bases: TGTGCCACCTCGGGTTTACGTGAGCAGTACTTC.

The chain has TRBV5-1 and TRBJ2-1, with D possibly TRBD2 on 5 matching bases. The ends were cut back, 4 bases at V and 0 bases at J, with 17 bases in the middle. The CDR3 extends over 17 amino acids. Germline V gene lookup returns CDR1 SGHRS and CDR2 YFSETQ. CDR3 DNA sequence: TGCGCCAGCAGCGAAGCTCACGGGGTGAGCTCCTACAATGAGCAGTTCTTC. It specifies CASSEAHGVSSYNEQFF.

This clonotype has more than one count but fewer than ten. The V and J genes are TRBV29-1 and TRBJ2-1; possibly TRBD2 for D (6 bases). Germline V gene sequence: CDR1 SQVTM, CDR2 ANQGSEA. The CDR3 covers 15 residues. Trimming removed 8 bases at V and 4 bases at J, with 21 bases between. The CDR3 nucleotides read TGCAGCTCATACGGGACTGGCAGTCAATACAATGAGCAGTTCTTC. Residues: CSSYGTGSQYNEQFF.

This clonotype was seen only a few times. This chain joins TRBV7-6 and TRBJ2-1; D not resolved. Germline CDR1 and CDR2: SGHVS and FNYEAQ. The V end lost 1 base, the J end lost 9 bases, and 4 bases lay between the germline ends. CDR3 length: 11 residues. CDR3 amino acids: CASSLDFEQFF. The CDR3 region has the DNA TGTGCCAGCAGCTTAGATTTTGAGCAGTTCTTC.

The chain uses TRBV7-8 and TRBJ2-7; D gene ambiguous. Germline assignment: CDR1 SGHVS and CDR2 FQNEAQ. V shed 4 bases and J shed 12 bases, with 13 bases lying between them. The CDR3 is made up of 11 amino acids. The CDR3 DNA reads as TGTGCCAGCAGCTCCGAGTGGGCCCTGTACTTC. It codes for CASSSEWALYF.

The chain employs TRBV10-3 and TRBJ1-1; D might be TRBD1 (5 bases). This CDR3 has 14 residues. Germline CDR1 ENHRY, CDR2 SYGVKD. V was cut by 8 bases and J by 4 bases, with 17 bases left in between. CDR3 region: CAIGTGGVGTEAFF. The CDR3, as DNA: TGTGCCATCGGAACGGGAGGGGTCGGCACTGAAGCTTTCTTT.

This clonotype was seen a handful of times. This chain links TRBV7-9 with TRBJ2-5; the D gene is possibly TRBD2 (5 bases). With 3 bases removed from V and 0 bases from J, the gap between germline ends came to 5 bases. The CDR3 is 13 residues long. CDR1 is SEHNR and CDR2 is FQNEAQ in the germline V gene (reference sequence). The CDR3 nucleotides are TGTGCCAGCAGCTTTAGCGACCAAGAGACCCAGTACTTC. It yields the protein CASSFSDQETQYF.

Only a few counts were recorded for this clonotype. CDR3: CASSYGRSLAGAEQYF. In nucleotides, the CDR3 is TGTGCCAGCAGTTACGGAAGGTCCCTAGCGGGAGCCGAGCAGTACTTC. V and J are TRBV6-2 or TRBV6-3 and TRBJ2-7, with 10 bases fitting TRBD2. The CDR3 length is 16 residues. After removal of 2 bases from V and 6 bases from J, the junction contained 10 bases not matched to a gene. Per germline, CDR1 MNHEY and CDR2 SVGEGT.

As regards this clonotype: A much bigger clone sits one base away, suggesting this may be a read error. The CDR3 nucleotides are TGCAGTGGGCAGTTCCAAGATACCCAGTACTTC. Protein: CSGQFQDTQYF. This chain joins TRBV20-1 and TRBJ2-5; D is uncertain. CDR1 and CDR2 (germline): DFQATT, SNEGSKA (reference sequence). The CDR3 is 11 residues long.

This clonotype showed up just a few times. CDR3 in amino acids: CASSLPGITETQYF. The CDR3 DNA reads as TGTGCCAGCAGTCTCCCCGGGATCACGGAGACCCAGTACTTC. The chain recombines TRBV28 with TRBJ2-5; tentatively, D is TRBD2 (5 bases). Germline lookup yields CDR1 MDHEN and CDR2 SYDVKM. This CDR3 spans 14 amino acids. V was clipped by 5 bases and J by 5 bases, with 15 bases between them. Variable domain in full (rest from reference TRBV28 and TRBJ2-5): DVKVTQSSRYLVKRTGEKVFLECVQDMDHENMFWYRQDPGLGLRLIYFSYDVKMKEKGDIPEGYSVSREKKERFSLILESASTNQTSMYLCASSLPGITETQYFGPGTRLLVL.

This clonotype was counted a few times. The chain employs TRBV20-1 and TRBJ2-7; weak D call: TRBD1 (6 bases). Trimming took off 6 bases at V and 9 bases at J, with 21 bases between the two ends. Germline CDR1 DFQATT, CDR2 SNEGSKA (reference sequence). The CDR3 is 13 amino acids. CDR3 protein: CSAGTQGTGRQYF. Written as DNA, the CDR3 is TGCAGTGCGGGGACCCAGGGGACGGGTAGGCAGTACTTC.

This clonotype showed up many times. This chain links TRBV7-2 with TRBJ2-5; 8 bases are a match to TRBD2. CDR1 and CDR2 (germline): SGHTA, FQGNSA. V shed 5 bases, J shed 1 base, and the junction held 12 bases outside the gene matches. The CDR3 spans 17 residues. CDR3 sequence: CASSASGFGGGQETQYF. DNA for the CDR3: TGTGCCAGCAGCGCTAGCGGGTTTGGGGGGGGCCAAGAGACCCAGTACTTC.

This clonotype appeared a few times. The chain joins TRBV7-8 to TRBJ2-3; D gene unclear. This CDR3 region has 12 residues. CDR1 and CDR2 (germline): SGHVS, FQNEAQ. V was shortened by 5 bases and J by 4 bases, with 7 bases between the two germline ends. The CDR3 nucleotides read TGTGCCAGCAGCGTAAGAGCAGATACGCAGTATTTT. Translation gives CASSVRADTQYF.

In its sample, this clonotype was seen many times. The V and J genes are TRBV4-2 and TRBJ2-1, with TRBD1 matching 7 bases. Germline loops: CDR1 LGHNA, CDR2 YNFKEQ. The CDR3 contains 15 residues. V shed 0 bases and J 6 bases; nucleotides not matched to a gene: 5. CDR3 nucleotide sequence: TGTGCCAGCAGCCAAGATCCTACAGGGGCCAATGAGCAGTTCTTC. It translates to CASSQDPTGANEQFF.

Turning to this clonotype: This may be a read error: a much more frequent sequence differs by one nucleotide. This chain joins TRBV15 and TRBJ2-3, with 7 bases matching TRBD2. V lost 11 bases and J lost 2; bases outside the gene matches: 7. CDR3 length equals 13 residues. CDR1 is LNHNV and CDR2 is YYDKDF in the germline V gene (reference sequence). The DNA for the CDR3 is TGTGCCTTTATGCGGGAGCCCACAGATACGCAGTATTTT. Translation: CAFMREPTDTQYF.

The table lists this clonotype with many counts. This rearrangement joins TRBV6-1 to TRBJ1-2, with 8 bases identical to TRBD1. J was trimmed by 4 bases and V by 4 bases; bases with no gene match: 8. The germline CDR1 and CDR2 sequences are MNHNS and SASEGT. CDR3 length: 15 residues. The CDR3 here is CASSAARTGSYGYTF. The CDR3 nucleotides are TGTGCCAGCAGTGCCGCCCGGACAGGGAGCTATGGCTACACCTTC.

The chain combines TRBV5-1 with TRBJ1-1; D might be TRBD1 (6 bases). This CDR3 has 15 residues. V lost 0 bases and J lost 4, with 13 bases in between. Germline V gene sequence: CDR1 SGHRS, CDR2 YFSETQ. DNA for the CDR3: TGCGCCAGCAGCTTGGAGCCGGGGGCAGGCACTGAAGCTTTCTTT. This translates into CASSLEPGAGTEAFF.

This clonotype was recorded a few times. The chain has TRBV18 and TRBJ2-1, with D maybe TRBD1 (6 bases). V lost 0 bases and J lost 4, with 16 bases in between. Per the germline V gene, CDR1 is KGHSH and CDR2 is LQKENI. The CDR3 contains 17 residues. Here the CDR3 DNA reads TGTGCCAGCTCACCACCGGTCGGGGCAGGGGCATACAATGAGCAGTTCTTC. Translation: CASSPPVGAGAYNEQFF.

The chain carries TRBV5-1 and TRBJ1-1, with D possibly matching TRBD1 (5 bases). The germline CDR1 and CDR2 sequences are SGHRS and YFSETQ. The CDR3 sequence is 14 residues long. The V gene lost 0 bases and the J gene lost 7 bases, with 13 bases spanning the gap. This chain's CDR3 is CASSLAQGNREAFF. The CDR3 bases are TGCGCCAGCAGCTTGGCCCAGGGTAACCGTGAAGCTTTCTTT.

This clonotype occurred many times. V and J are TRBV20-1 and TRBJ2-1, with 8 bases that match TRBD2. V was clipped by 1 base and J by 15 bases; unmatched bases: 8. CDR1 and CDR2 from the germline V gene are DFQATT and SNEGSKA (reference sequence). The CDR3 has 12 residues. The DNA for the CDR3 is TGCAGTGCTAGAGGACGGGAGGGCAGGGGGTTCTTC. As protein: CSARGREGRGFF.

The chain has TRBV7-2 and TRBJ2-3; D remains ambiguous. Germline loops: CDR1 SGHTA, CDR2 FQGNSA. The CDR3 length is 16 residues. With 4 bases removed from V and 4 bases from J, the gap between germline ends came to 18 bases. CDR3 loop: CASSSTGSPRPDTQYF. The CDR3 DNA is TGTGCCAGCAGCTCGACCGGGTCCCCCAGACCAGATACGCAGTATTTT.

V is TRBV28 and J is TRBJ2-6; no firm D call. Germline-derived CDR1 and CDR2 are MDHEN and SYDVKM. V was shortened by 3 bases and J by 0 bases, with 12 bases between the two germline ends. This CDR3 comprises 17 residues. The chain's CDR3 is CASSLETLSSGANVLTF. The CDR3 DNA reads TGTGCCAGCAGTTTGGAAACGCTGAGCTCTGGGGCCAACGTCCTGACTTTC.

This clonotype showed up many times. The chain carries TRBV7-3 and TRBJ2-1; TRBD2 matches 12 bases. V dropped 3 bases and J dropped 4; count of bases not matched to a gene: 10. CDR3 length: 18 amino acids. Germline V CDR1 and CDR2: SGHTA, FQGTGA. This chain's CDR3 is CASSFFHGLAGSYNEQFF. In DNA form, the CDR3 reads TGTGCCAGCAGCTTCTTTCACGGACTAGCGGGATCTTACAATGAGCAGTTCTTC.

This clonotype was counted a few times. This rearrangement joins TRBV29-1 to TRBJ2-6; tentative D call: TRBD1 (5 bases). Germline assignment: CDR1 SQVTM and CDR2 ANQGSEA. V was shortened by 0 bases and J by 1 base, with 22 bases between the two germline ends. The CDR3 has 20 amino acids. CDR3 coding DNA: TGCAGCGTTGAAGATCAGTACGGTTTCGGTTCAGGGTCTGGGGCCAACGTCCTGACTTTC. The encoded protein is CSVEDQYGFGSGSGANVLTF.

The genes are TRBV29-1 and TRBJ1-5; D uncertain. The germline gives CDR1 SQVTM, CDR2 ANQGSEA. Trimming took off 4 bases at V and 3 bases at J, with 10 bases between the two ends. The CDR3 covers 13 residues. CDR3 coding DNA: TGCAGCGTTGTTTCGGGAAACAATCAGCCCCAGCATTTT. Its protein product is CSVVSGNNQPQHF.

This clonotype was counted only a few times. This rearrangement joins TRBV15 to TRBJ2-1; TRBD2 matches at 11 bases. The germline CDR1 and CDR2 sequences are LNHNV and YYDKDF (reference sequence). The CDR3 is made up of 20 amino acids. V gave up 0 bases and J gave up 2 bases; unmatched junction bases: 12. CDR3 nucleotide sequence: TGTGCCACCAGCAGAGATCTGGCGACTAGCGGGACGACGACCTACAATGAGCAGTTCTTC. As protein: CATSRDLATSGTTTYNEQFF.